The sequence of this T cell receptor (beta chain) was determined in a study of technical replicates of blood from a few donors. The assay was immunoSEQ multiplex PCR, and TCRdb's table has in-frame clones only and misses some. The table has about 58,000 clones, 91% seen once; the top ten hold around 3.9%. Germline CDR1 and CDR2: SGHTA and FQGNSA. The ends were cut back, 0 bases at V and 5 bases at J, with 11 bases in the middle. The CDR3 totals 14 residues. J is TRBJ2-7 and V is TRBV7-2, with D unclear. The specimen was PBMCs. The sequence was collected from a human donor in good health. Some clones in this sample may be carry-over from other donors' samples. CDR3 bases: TGTGCCAGCAGCTTAGCTGGGCTGGGCCACGAGCAGTACTTC. Its protein product is CASSLAGLGHEQYF.